This T cell receptor (beta chain) was recorded in a study of somatic mutations in cytotoxic T cells in rheumatoid arthritis. Study-level results: Of more than 55 patients, 7 to 9 had a largest CD8+ clone that exceeded 20% of CD8+ cells. Antigens bound by the expanded CD8+ clones were not identified.

Comments on this clone: As yet, its antigen is unknown.

Profiled with immunoSEQ multiplex PCR; TCRdb holds only in-frame clones, not every one. Here the sample spans roughly 4,100 clones, around 93% being singletons. Flow cytometry served to check the purity of CD4+ and CD8+ cells, which were isolated by positive magnetic bead selection. The CDR3 runs to 11 residues. Trimming removed 7 bases at V and 2 bases at J, with 9 bases between. Germline lookup yields CDR1 SQVTM and CDR2 ANQGSEA. The chain employs TRBV29-1 and TRBJ2-7; D may be TRBD1 (6 bases). This receptor was obtained from a woman in her sixties or seventies with rheumatoid arthritis. Sequencing input: CD8+ T cells sorted from blood. The CDR3 loop is CSGRTAYEQYV. As DNA, the CDR3 is TGCAGCGGAAGGACAGCCTACGAGCAGTACGTC.